These 14 T cell receptor beta chains originate from one sample sequenced in a study of a mutant IDH1 vaccine in newly diagnosed glioma. The data were produced by immunoSEQ multiplex PCR, yet TCRdb's version contains in-frame clones alone and is incomplete. The table includes 60,000 to 75,000 clones, about 86% detected once. Time point described: baseline, week 1 (first vaccination visit). Treatment denoted: pre-vaccination baseline after standard-of-care therapy. The sequencing here drew on peripheral blood mononuclear cells (PBMCs), taken from a glioma patient treated with radiotherapy, temozolomide or both. Receptors were obtained from a woman aged 18-29 years with glioma. Some clones in this sample may be carry-over from other donors' samples.

The chain has TRBV28 and TRBJ1-4, with D maybe TRBD1 (6 bases). The CDR3 has 13 residues. V lost 5 bases, J lost 7 bases, and 11 bases lay in between. In germline, CDR1 is MDHEN, CDR2 SYDVKM. CDR3 protein: CASSRGTLEKLFF. CDR3 DNA: TGTGCCAGCAGTCGAGGGACACTTGAAAAACTGTTTTTT.

This sequence joins TRBV5-1 and TRBJ2-7; D unclear. V was shortened by 2 bases and J by 6 bases, with 12 bases between the two germline ends. The germline gives CDR1 SGHRS, CDR2 YFSETQ. The CDR3 extends over 13 amino acids. The CDR3 reads CASSLRDQLEQYF. The CDR3 DNA reads TGCGCCAGCAGCTTAAGGGATCAACTCGAGCAGTACTTC.

The chain has TRBV7-9 and TRBJ2-5, with D maybe TRBD1 (6 bases). Germline V lookup: CDR1 SEHNR, CDR2 FQNEAQ (reference sequence). This CDR3 has 15 amino acids. Trimming shortened V by 3 bases and J by 6 bases, and 17 bases separated the two germline ends. The DNA for the CDR3 is TGTGCCAGCAGCTTTTTCCCCAGGGGTATGAAGACCCAGTACTTC. It specifies CASSFFPRGMKTQYF.

In this sample, this clone turned up a few times. The rearrangement links TRBV6-6 to TRBJ1-4; D gene uncertain. Trimming took off 6 bases at V and 8 bases at J, with 10 bases between the two ends. The germline V gene has CDR1 MNHNY and CDR2 SVGAGI (reference sequence). This CDR3 spans 12 amino acids. CDR3 sequence reads: CASRVRSEKLFF. The CDR3 DNA reads as TGTGCCAGCAGGGTTCGCTCGGAAAAACTGTTTTTT.

This clone was observed a single time. The rearrangement joins TRBV6-6 to TRBJ1-6; no clear D gene. V was shortened by 4 bases and J by 11 bases, with 9 bases between the two germline ends. Germline CDR1 and CDR2: MNHNY and SVGAGI (reference sequence). The CDR3 is 12 residues long. In DNA, the CDR3 is TGTGCCAGCAGTTCCGAGGGAGCACCCCTCCACTTT. Amino acids: CASSSEGAPLHF.

This chain links TRBV7-9 with TRBJ1-3; 8 bases map to TRBD1. The CDR3 has 16 amino acids. CDR1 SEHNR and CDR2 FQNEAQ come from the germline V gene (reference sequence). The trim removed 4 bases at V and 0 bases at J, leaving 5 bases unmatched. Written as DNA, the CDR3 is TGTGCCAGCAGCTCTTCAGGGGGCACCTCTGGAAACACCATATATTTT. This translates into CASSSSGGTSGNTIYF.

This rearrangement joins TRBV9 to TRBJ1-2; D unresolved. CDR1 and CDR2 from the germline V gene are SGDLS and YYNGEE. V was pared by 6 bases and J by 5 bases, with 17 bases between. The CDR3 is 14 residues long. Here the CDR3 DNA reads TGTGCCAGCAATCATCCCCAGGTCCCGTATGGCTACACCTTC. It specifies CASNHPQVPYGYTF.

The chain is built from TRBV5-6 and TRBJ2-2; 8 bases are a match to TRBD2. The CDR3 is made up of 14 amino acids. The J segment lost 3 bases and the V segment lost 4 bases, leaving 2 bases of the junction unmatched. Germline lookup yields CDR1 SGHDT and CDR2 YYEEEE. The CDR3, as DNA: TGTGCCAGCAGCCCGGGGGGGGACACCGGGGAGCTGTTTTTT. This encodes CASSPGGDTGELFF. The full variable domain, rest sourced from reference TRBV5-6 and TRBJ2-2, is DAGVTQSPTHLIKTRGQQVTLRCSPKSGHDTVSWYQQALGQGPQFIFQYYEEEERQRGNFPDRFSGHQFPNYSSELNVNALLLGDSALYLCASSPGGDTGELFFGEGSRLTVL.

The chain has TRBV5-1 and TRBJ1-1; 8 bases are a match to TRBD1. The junction had 4 bases not matched to a gene; V was cut back by 0 bases and J by 6 bases. Germline V gene data show CDR1 as SGHRS and CDR2 as YFSETQ. The CDR3 covers 14 residues. The CDR3 DNA follows: TGCGCCAGCAGCTTGGAAATACAGGGGGCTGAAGCTTTCTTT. Protein sequence: CASSLEIQGAEAFF.

The chain couples TRBV5-4 to TRBJ1-2, with 11 nucleotides matching TRBD1. The V and J ends lost 4 bases and 3 bases, in that order; junction bases with no gene match: 8. Looked up from germline, CDR1 is SGHNT and CDR2 is YYREEE (reference sequence). The CDR3 is 16 residues long. CDR3 DNA: TGTGCCAGCAGCACGGACAGGGGGCCTTTGGACTATGGCTACACCTTC. This translates into CASSTDRGPLDYGYTF.

CDR3 nucleotide sequence: TGTGCCAGCAGCTTGTTCCAGGGGGGCCTGAACACTGAAGCTTTCTTT. It is translated as CASSLFQGGLNTEAFF. The gene calls are TRBV5-6 and TRBJ1-1; TRBD1 agrees at 7 bases. Germline CDR1 and CDR2: SGHDT and YYEEEE. CDR3 length equals 16 residues. With 1 base clipped from V and 0 bases from J, the junction kept 6 bases outside the gene matches.

CDR3 nucleotides: TGTGCCAGCAGCAAAAGGCGGGGGAAACAAGAGACCCAGTACTTC. Translated, it gives CASSKRRGKQETQYF. The chain joins TRBV21-1 to TRBJ2-5; the table names TRBD2, a call not compared with the DNA. TRBV21-1 counts as a pseudogene. This CDR3 contains 15 residues.

This clone was seen more than once but under ten times. The chain joins TRBV5-6 to TRBJ1-1, with no clear D. V was clipped by 5 bases and J by 3 bases, with 11 bases between them. CDR3 length equals 13 residues. Looked up from germline, CDR1 is SGHDT and CDR2 is YYEEEE. CDR3 region: CASSSVGYTEAFF. Here the CDR3 DNA reads TGTGCCAGCAGTTCGGTGGGGTACACTGAAGCTTTCTTT.

The genes are TRBV19 and TRBJ1-4; D call uncertain. Trimming took off 1 base at V and 4 bases at J, with 7 bases between the two ends. The CDR3 extends over 14 amino acids. Germline V gene sequence: CDR1 LNHDA, CDR2 SQIVND (reference sequence). The CDR3 here is CASSIVGSNEKLFF. CDR3 DNA sequence: TGTGCCAGTAGTATAGTGGGGAGTAATGAAAAACTGTTTTTT.